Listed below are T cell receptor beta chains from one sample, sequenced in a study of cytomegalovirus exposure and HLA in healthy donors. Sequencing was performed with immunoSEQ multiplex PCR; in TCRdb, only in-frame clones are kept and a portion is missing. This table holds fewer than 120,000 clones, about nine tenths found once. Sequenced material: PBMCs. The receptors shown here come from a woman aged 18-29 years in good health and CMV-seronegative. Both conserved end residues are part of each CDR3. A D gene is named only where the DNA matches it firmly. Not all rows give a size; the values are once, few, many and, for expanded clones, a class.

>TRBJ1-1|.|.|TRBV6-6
TGTGCCAGCAGTTCCCCCTTCTCAGGGGACACTGAAGCTTTCTTT
CASSSPFSGDTEAFF
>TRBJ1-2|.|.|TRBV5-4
TGTGCCAGCAGCTTGGTCAAAGGGAGTAACTATGGCTACACCTTC
CASSLVKGSNYGYTF
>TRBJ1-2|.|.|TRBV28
TGTGCCAGCAGTTTAAGGAGGGGTGCGGGCTACACCTTC
CASSLRRGAGYTF
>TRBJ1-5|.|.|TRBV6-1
TGTGCCAGCAGTGATTGGACATATTATAGCAATCAGCCCCAGCATTTT
CASSDWTYYSNQPQHF
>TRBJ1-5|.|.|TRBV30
TGTGCCTGGAGTGTACTTAACTCACGTCGGCCCCAGCATTTT
CAWSVLNSRRPQHF
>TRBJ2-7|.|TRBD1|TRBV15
TGTGCCACCAGCAGAGCCTACACAGGGGTCGGCTACGAGCAGTACTTC
CATSRAYTGVGYEQYF
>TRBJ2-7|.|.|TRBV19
TGTGCCAGTAGTATATTAGGCGGGACCCACGCCTACGAGCAGTACTTC
CASSILGGTHAYEQYF
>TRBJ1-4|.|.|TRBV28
TGTGCCAGCACCATTTTCCCTTATCCGATAATCAAAACAAACCGGCGGAATGAAAAACTGTTTTTT
CASTIFPYPIIKTNRRNEKLFF
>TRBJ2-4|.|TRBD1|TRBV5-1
TGCGCCAGCAGCTCCGGGACAGGGGAAAACATTCAGTACTTC
CASSSGTGENIQYF
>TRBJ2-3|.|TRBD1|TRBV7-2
TGTGCCAGCAGCTCAGTCCGGGACAGGTTTCGTTTCGGCACAGATACGCAGTATTTT
CASSSVRDRFRFGTDTQYF
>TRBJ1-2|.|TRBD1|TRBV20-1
TGCAGTGCAGACAGGGATGGCTACACCTTC
CSADRDGYTF
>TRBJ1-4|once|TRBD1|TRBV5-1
TGCGCCAGCAGCTTAATTGGGCAGGGGGTGGAAAAACTGTTTTTT
CASSLIGQGVEKLFF
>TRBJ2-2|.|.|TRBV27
TGTGCCAGCAGTCCCGGACAGACCACCGGGGAGCTGTTTTTT
CASSPGQTTGELFF
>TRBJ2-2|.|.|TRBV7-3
TGTGCCAGCAGCCCCGAAGGGGCCGGGGAGCTGTTTTTT
CASSPEGAGELFF
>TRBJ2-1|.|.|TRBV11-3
TGTGCCAGCAGCTTCCGAGGCAATGAGCAGTTCTTC
CASSFRGNEQFF
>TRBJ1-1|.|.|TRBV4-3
TGCGCCAGCAGCCAAGATCTTGGAGGTAGCACTGAAGCTTTCTTT
CASSQDLGGSTEAFF
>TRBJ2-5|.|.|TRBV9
TGTGCCAGCAGCGTAGGGGGGGAAGAGACCCAGTACTTC
CASSVGGEETQYF
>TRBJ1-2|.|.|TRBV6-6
TGTGCCAGCAGTTACGGTCTCGGAGGGGGCTACACCTTC
CASSYGLGGGYTF
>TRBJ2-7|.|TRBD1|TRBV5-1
TGCGCCAGCAGCGGGGACAGCCAACTTGTCTACGAGCAGTACTTC
CASSGDSQLVYEQYF
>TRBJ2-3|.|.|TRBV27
TGTGCCAGCAGTTCCCTATTTGGAGATACGCAGTATTTT
CASSSLFGDTQYF
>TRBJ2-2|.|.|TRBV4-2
TGTGCCAGCAGTCGACTAGATGGTCCCGGGGAGCTGTTTTTT
CASSRLDGPGELFF
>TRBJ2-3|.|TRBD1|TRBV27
TGTGCCAGCAGCCTCCTGGACAGGGGGGTCACAGATACGCAGTATTTT
CASSLLDRGVTDTQYF
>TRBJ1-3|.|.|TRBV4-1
TGCGCCAGCAGCCAAGATGCACGGCAGGTCCGAAACACCATATATTTT
CASSQDARQVRNTIYF
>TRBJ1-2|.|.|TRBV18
TGTGCCAGCTCACCACAGAGCCGGGAGAACTATGGCTACACCTTC
CASSPQSRENYGYTF
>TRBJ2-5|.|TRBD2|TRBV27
TGTGCCAGCAGTTCGCTAGCGGGGGTTCAAGAGACCCAGTACTTC
CASSSLAGVQETQYF
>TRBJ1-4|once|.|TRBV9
TGTGCCAGCAGCGGCATGGACAGTAATGAAAAACTGTTTTTT
CASSGMDSNEKLFF
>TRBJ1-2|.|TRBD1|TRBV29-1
TGCAGCGCCTATCAAGGGACAGGACTTAGTAATCACTATGGCTACACCTTC
CSAYQGTGLSNHYGYTF
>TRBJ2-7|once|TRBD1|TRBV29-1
TGCAGCGTTGAAGGTCCGAAGGGACAGGCCAACGAGCAGTACTTC
CSVEGPKGQANEQYF
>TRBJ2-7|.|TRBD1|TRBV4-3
TGCGCCAGCAGCCAAGAAGGACAGGATTCCTACGAGCAGTACTTC
CASSQEGQDSYEQYF
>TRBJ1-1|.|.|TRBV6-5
TGTGCCAGCACTTACGCGGGAACAGCTTTCTTT
CASTYAGTAFF
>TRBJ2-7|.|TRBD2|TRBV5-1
TGCGCCAGCAGCTCTGCAGCAACTAGCGATTTCTCCTACGAGCAGTACTTC
CASSSAATSDFSYEQYF
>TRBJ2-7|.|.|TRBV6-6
TGTGCCAGCAGCACAGCGGGTACCTACGAGCAGTACTTC
CASSTAGTYEQYF
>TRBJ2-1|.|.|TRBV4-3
TGCGCCAGCAGCCAAGATGGCAGGGCGAGCTCCTACAATGAGCAGTTCTTC
CASSQDGRASSYNEQFF
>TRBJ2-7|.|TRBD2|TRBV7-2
TGTGCCAGCAGCGGGACTAGCGGGAGCTCCTACGAGCAGTACTTC
CASSGTSGSSYEQYF
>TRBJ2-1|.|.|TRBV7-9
TGTGCCAGCAGCTTAGTTAACAGGAACAATGAGCAGTTCTTC
CASSLVNRNNEQFF
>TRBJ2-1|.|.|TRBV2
TGTGCCAGCAGCGCGACTAGCTACAATGAGCAGTTCTTC
CASSATSYNEQFF
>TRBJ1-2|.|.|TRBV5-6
TGTGCCAGCAGCTTGGTAATGGCCTCAGGCTACACCTTC
CASSLVMASGYTF
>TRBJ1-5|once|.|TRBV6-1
TGTGCCAGCAGTGGACCGGGGGGTTATCAGCCCCAGCATTTT
CASSGPGGYQPQHF
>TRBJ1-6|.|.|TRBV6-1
TGTGCCAGCAACGCCGAGGGTGGGTCTAATTCACCCCTCCACTTT
CASNAEGGSNSPLHF
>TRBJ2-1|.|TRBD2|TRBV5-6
TGTGCCAGCCTATCGGGACTAGACCTCAATGAGCAGTTCTTC
CASLSGLDLNEQFF
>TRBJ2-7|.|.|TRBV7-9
TGTGCCAGCAGCTCTATGCAGGGTGGCAACGAGCAGTACTTC
CASSSMQGGNEQYF
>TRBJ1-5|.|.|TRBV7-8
TGTGCCAGCAGATCCAGGGAAAGGGGGATTTATAGCAATCAGCCCCAGCATTTT
CASRSRERGIYSNQPQHF
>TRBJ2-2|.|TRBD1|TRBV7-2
TGTGCCAGCAGCTTAGTTGGGACAGGCGGGGAGCTGTTTTTT
CASSLVGTGGELFF
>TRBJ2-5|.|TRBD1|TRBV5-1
TGCGCCAGCAGCCTTACAGGGGATGTACAAGAGACCCAGTACTTC
CASSLTGDVQETQYF
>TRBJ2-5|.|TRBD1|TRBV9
TGTGCCAGCAGCGTAGTAGGGACAGGTTCGGAGACCCAGTACTTC
CASSVVGTGSETQYF
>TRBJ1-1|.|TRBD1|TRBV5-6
TGTGCCAGCAGCCTCCGACAGGGAGAAGCTTTCTTT
CASSLRQGEAFF
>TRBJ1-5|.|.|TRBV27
TGTGCCAGCAGTTTATTCTCAGGGGATAGCAATCAGCCCCAGCATTTT
CASSLFSGDSNQPQHF
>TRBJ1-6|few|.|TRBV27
TGTGCCAGCAGCTATACTGGTTATTCACCCCTCCACTTT
CASSYTGYSPLHF
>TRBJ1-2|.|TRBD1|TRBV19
TGTGCTTCCGGGACAGGGTACGGCTACACCTTC
CASGTGYGYTF
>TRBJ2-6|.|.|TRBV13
TGTGCAGTCCAGGGGTTTTCTGGGGCCAACGTCCTGACTTTC
CAVQGFSGANVLTF
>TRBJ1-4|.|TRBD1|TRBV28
TGTGCCAGCAGTACAAGAACAGGGGCCCTAAATGAAAAACTGTTTTTT
CASSTRTGALNEKLFF
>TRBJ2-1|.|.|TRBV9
TGTGCCAGCCAGGGCCCCTCTGGCGCCTACAATGAGCAGTTCTTC
CASQGPSGAYNEQFF
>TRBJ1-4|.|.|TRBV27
TGTGCCAGCAGTTTGCGGACTAATGAAAAACTGTTTTTT
CASSLRTNEKLFF
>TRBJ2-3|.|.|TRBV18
TGTGCCAGCTCACCATTCACAGCGGATCTTAGCACAGATACGCAGTATTTT
CASSPFTADLSTDTQYF
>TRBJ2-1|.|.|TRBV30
TGTGCCTGGAGTCGACTCCGTGTCTCCTACAATGAGCAGTTCTTC
CAWSRLRVSYNEQFF
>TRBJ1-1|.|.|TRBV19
TGTGCCAGTAGCTTTCAGGGAACTGAAGCTTTCTTT
CASSFQGTEAFF
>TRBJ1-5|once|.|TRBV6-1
TGTGCCAGCGACAGTCAGCCCCAGCATTTT
CASDSQPQHF
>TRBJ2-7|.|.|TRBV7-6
TGTGCCAGCAGCTTATACGGCGAGCAGTACTTC
CASSLYGEQYF
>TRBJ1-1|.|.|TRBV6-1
TGTGCCAGCAGTGAAGAAACAGGGCGCACCCCGGGGACTGAAGCTTTCTTT
CASSEETGRTPGTEAFF
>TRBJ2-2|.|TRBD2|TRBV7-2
TGTGCCAGCAGCCCCGGTTCTAGCGGGATATCCGGGGAGCTGTTTTTT
CASSPGSSGISGELFF